This section outlines one TCR beta chain sequence together with its context. Its cognate antigen is unknown. Profiling that covered TCR beta VDJ and CDR3 relied on genomic DNA as its template. TCRdb called the reads again in MiXCR, with one record for every CDR3 protein. The table includes 80,000 or so distinct CDR3 sequences, about 45% detected once. The data are from a study of CD8+CD57+ T cells in acquired aplastic anemia. Across the whole study: Recorded DNA amounts for sorted CD4+ and CD8+ cells had an average of approximately 2.9 ug. Healthy donor sequencing depth: 9.5 million to 10.8 million CD4+, under 14 million CD8+ reads.

Germline CDR1 and CDR2: DFQATT and SNEGSKA (reference sequence). V was shortened by 3 bases and J by 0 bases, with 14 bases between the two germline ends. The CDR3 runs to 15 residues. Study-level findings and limits: Patients and healthy controls showed no significant CD8+ Simpson's diversity difference. The study identified twenty-nine CD8+ CDR3 sequences shared by patients and controls.

Sequenced material: sorted CD4+, CD8+, or CD8+CD57+ T cells (not recorded which) from PBMCs. The TCR comes from a human donor in good health, serving as a control. The chain employs TRBV20-1 and TRBJ1-1, with D possibly being TRBD1 (6 bases). CDR3 DNA sequence: TGCAGTGCTAGGGAACTCCAGGGGATGAACACTGAAGCTTTCTTT. Amino acids: CSARELQGMNTEAFF.